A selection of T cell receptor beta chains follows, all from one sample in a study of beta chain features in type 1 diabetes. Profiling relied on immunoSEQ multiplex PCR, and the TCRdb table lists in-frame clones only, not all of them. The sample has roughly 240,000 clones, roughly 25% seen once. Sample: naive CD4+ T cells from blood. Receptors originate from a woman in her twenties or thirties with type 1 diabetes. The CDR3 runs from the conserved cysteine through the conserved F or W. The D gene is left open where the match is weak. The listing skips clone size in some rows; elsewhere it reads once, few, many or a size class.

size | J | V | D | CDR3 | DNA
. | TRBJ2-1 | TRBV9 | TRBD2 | CASSVGLAVNSYNEQFF | TGTGCCAGCAGCGTAGGACTAGCGGTAAATTCCTACAATGAGCAGTTCTTC
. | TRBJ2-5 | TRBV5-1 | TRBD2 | CASSLSNSGVQETQYF | TGCGCCAGCAGCTTATCGAATAGCGGGGTTCAAGAGACCCAGTACTTC
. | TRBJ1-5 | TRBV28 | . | CASSGGAPNQPQHF | TGTGCCAGCTCGGGGGGGGCCCCTAATCAGCCCCAGCATTTT
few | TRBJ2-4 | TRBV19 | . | CASSIPGFPQTHIQYF | TGTGCCAGTAGTATCCCGGGTTTCCCGCAGACCCACATTCAGTACTTC
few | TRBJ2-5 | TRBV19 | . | CATYSETQYF | TGTGCCACCTATTCGGAGACCCAGTACTTC
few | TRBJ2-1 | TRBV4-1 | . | CATGSISPNEQFF | TGCGCCACGGGTTCGATTTCCCCCAATGAGCAGTTCTTC
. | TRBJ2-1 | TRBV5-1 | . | CASSYFTEQFF | TGCGCCAGCAGCTACTTCACTGAGCAGTTCTTC
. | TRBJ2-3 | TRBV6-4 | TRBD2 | CASTQREIGTDTQYF | TGTGCCAGCACTCAGCGGGAGATTGGGACAGATACGCAGTATTTT
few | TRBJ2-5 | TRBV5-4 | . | CASSLGGSSETQYF | TGTGCCAGCAGCTTGGGAGGTAGCTCAGAGACCCAGTACTTC
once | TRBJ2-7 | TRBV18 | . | CASSQDYSEQYF | TGTGCCAGCTCACAAGACTACAGCGAGCAGTACTTC
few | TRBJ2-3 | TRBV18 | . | CASSPGPASFTDTQYF | TGTGCCAGCTCACCCGGACCGGCTAGCTTCACAGATACGCAGTATTTT
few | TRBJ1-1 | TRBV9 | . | CASSVGRGHTEAFF | TGTGCCAGCAGCGTAGGCAGGGGTCACACTGAAGCTTTCTTT
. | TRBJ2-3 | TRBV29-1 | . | CSVTSGSFDTQYF | TGCAGCGTTACAAGCGGCTCATTCGATACGCAGTATTTT
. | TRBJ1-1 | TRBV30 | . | CAWARQANTEAFF | TGTGCCTGGGCCAGACAGGCCAACACTGAAGCTTTCTTT
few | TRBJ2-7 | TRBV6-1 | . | CASSEQIYEQYF | TGTGCCAGCAGTGAACAGATATACGAGCAGTACTTC
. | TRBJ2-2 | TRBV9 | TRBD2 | CASSVSGGNTGELFF | TGTGCCAGCAGCGTTAGCGGGGGGAACACCGGGGAGCTGTTTTTT
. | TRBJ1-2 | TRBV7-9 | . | CASSPQDNYGYTF | TGTGCCAGCAGCCCACAGGATAACTATGGCTACACCTTC
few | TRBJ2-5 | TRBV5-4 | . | CASSLGGTRETQYF | TGTGCCAGCAGCTTGGGCGGGACCCGAGAGACCCAGTACTTC
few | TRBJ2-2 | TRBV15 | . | CATSKVVGGWSSTGELFF | TGTGCCACCAGCAAAGTTGTAGGCGGTTGGAGCAGCACCGGGGAGCTGTTTTTT
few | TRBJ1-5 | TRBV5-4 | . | CASSLAGQPQHF | TGTGCCAGCAGCTTGGCGGGTCAGCCCCAGCATTTT
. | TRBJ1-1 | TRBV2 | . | CASSEAGVRTEAFF | TGTGCCAGCAGTGAAGCCGGGGTAAGGACTGAAGCTTTCTTT
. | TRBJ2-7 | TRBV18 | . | CASSATYEQYF | TGTGCCAGCTCAGCGACCTACGAGCAGTACTTC
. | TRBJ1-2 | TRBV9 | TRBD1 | CASSRDSLYGYTF | TGTGCCAGCAGCCGGGACAGCCTCTATGGCTACACCTTC
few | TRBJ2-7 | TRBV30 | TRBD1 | CAWSGQGQEQYF | TGTGCCTGGAGTGGGCAGGGACAGGAGCAGTACTTC
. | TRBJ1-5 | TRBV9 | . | CASSVDTDQPQHF | TGTGCCAGCAGCGTAGATACGGATCAGCCCCAGCATTTT
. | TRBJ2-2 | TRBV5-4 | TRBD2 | CASSLGAGGYPGELFF | TGTGCCAGCAGCTTGGGAGCGGGAGGGTACCCCGGGGAGCTGTTTTTT
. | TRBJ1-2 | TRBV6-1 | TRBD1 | CASSEGRGPVNGYTF | TGTGCCAGCAGTGAAGGCAGGGGGCCTGTGAATGGCTACACCTTC
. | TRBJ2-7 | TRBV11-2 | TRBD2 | CASSTTSGSYEQYF | TGTGCCAGCAGCACGACTAGCGGGAGTTACGAGCAGTACTTC
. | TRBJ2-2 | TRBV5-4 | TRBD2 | CASSLAPSGNTGELFF | TGTGCCAGCAGCTTGGCACCTAGCGGAAACACCGGGGAGCTGTTTTTT
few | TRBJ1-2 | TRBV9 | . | CASSAELEARRGYTF | TGTGCCAGCAGCGCGGAGCTAGAGGCCCGGCGGGGCTACACCTTC
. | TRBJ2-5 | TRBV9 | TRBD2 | CASSVWTSGSETQYF | TGTGCCAGCAGCGTTTGGACTAGCGGGAGTGAGACCCAGTACTTC
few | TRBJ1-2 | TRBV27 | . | CASSLSRGVSMGYTF | TGTGCCAGCAGTTTATCGCGGGGGGTTAGCATGGGCTACACCTTC
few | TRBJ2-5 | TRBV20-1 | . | CSASLTGRQYF | TGCAGTGCTAGCTTAACAGGGCGCCAGTACTTC
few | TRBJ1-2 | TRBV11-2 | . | CASSSGDLGYTF | TGTGCCAGCAGCTCCGGGGATCTTGGCTACACCTTC
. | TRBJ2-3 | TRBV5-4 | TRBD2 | CASSPTSGIADTQYF | TGTGCCAGCAGCCCGACTAGCGGGATCGCAGATACGCAGTATTTT
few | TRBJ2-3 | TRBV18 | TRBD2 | CASSAAGADTQYF | TGTGCCAGCTCAGCAGCGGGAGCTGATACGCAGTATTTT
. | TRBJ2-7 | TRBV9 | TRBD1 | CASSPGQVPYEQYF | TGTGCCAGCAGCCCTGGACAGGTTCCCTACGAGCAGTACTTC
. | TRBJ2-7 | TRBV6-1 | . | CASTARRNEQYF | TGTGCCAGCACGGCGAGGCGGAACGAGCAGTACTTC
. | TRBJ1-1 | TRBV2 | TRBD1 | CASSGTGGSTEAFF | TGTGCCAGCAGTGGCACAGGGGGCAGCACTGAAGCTTTCTTT
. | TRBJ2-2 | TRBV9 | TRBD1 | CASTPGQGGSGELFF | TGTGCCAGCACCCCGGGACAGGGGGGCTCCGGGGAGCTGTTTTTT
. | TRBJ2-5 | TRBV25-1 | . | CASSEPQGKETQYF | TGTGCCAGCAGTGAACCCCAGGGGAAGGAGACCCAGTACTTC
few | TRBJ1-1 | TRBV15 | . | CATSLKVSGPGDRAFF | TGTGCCACCAGTTTGAAGGTCTCGGGGCCGGGGGATCGAGCTTTCTTT
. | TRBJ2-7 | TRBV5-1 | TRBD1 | CASSFSEGQGYEQYF | TGCGCCAGCAGCTTCTCTGAGGGACAGGGCTACGAGCAGTACTTC
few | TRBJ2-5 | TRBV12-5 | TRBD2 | CATASGAQETQYF | TGTGCTACCGCTAGCGGCGCACAAGAGACCCAGTACTTC
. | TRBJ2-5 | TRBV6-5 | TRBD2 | CASSYGAGQETQYF | TGTGCCAGCAGTTACGGAGCGGGGCAAGAGACCCAGTACTTC
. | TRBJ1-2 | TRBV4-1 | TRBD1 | CASSAQGDYGYTF | TGCGCCAGCAGCGCACAGGGGGACTATGGCTACACCTTC
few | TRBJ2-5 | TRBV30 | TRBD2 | CACRTSGKETQYF | TGTGCCTGCAGGACTAGCGGGAAAGAGACCCAGTACTTC
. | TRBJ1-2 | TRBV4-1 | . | CASSLFSTGNYGYTF | TGCGCCAGCAGCCTCTTTTCGACGGGAAACTATGGCTACACCTTC
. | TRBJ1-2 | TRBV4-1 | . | CASSQVIAFYGYTF | TGCGCCAGCAGCCAAGTAATAGCTTTCTATGGCTACACCTTC
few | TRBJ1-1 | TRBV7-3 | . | CASSSDMGAEAFF | TGTGCCAGCAGCTCCGACATGGGCGCTGAAGCTTTCTTT
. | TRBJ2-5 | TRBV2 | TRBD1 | CASSPTGTGAQETQYF | TGTGCCAGCAGTCCCACCGGGACAGGGGCCCAGGAGACCCAGTACTTC
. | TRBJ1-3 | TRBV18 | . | CASSPSLGDTGNTIYF | TGTGCCAGCTCACCAAGTTTAGGAGATACTGGAAACACCATATATTTT
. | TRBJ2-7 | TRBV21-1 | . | CASSKGSSYEQYF | TGTGCCAGCAGCAAGGGGAGCTCCTACGAGCAGTACTTC
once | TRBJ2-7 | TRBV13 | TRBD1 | CASSLRGQGSYEQYF | TGTGCCAGCAGCTTAAGAGGACAGGGTTCCTACGAGCAGTACTTC
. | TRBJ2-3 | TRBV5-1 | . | CASSLAGQSTDTQYF | TGCGCCAGCAGCTTAGCGGGACAAAGCACAGATACGCAGTATTTT
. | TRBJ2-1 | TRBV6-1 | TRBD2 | CASSEREGSYNEQFF | TGTGCCAGCAGTGAGCGGGAGGGTTCCTACAATGAGCAGTTCTTC
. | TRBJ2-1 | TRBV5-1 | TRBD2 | CASSSRLAGNNEQFF | TGCGCCAGCAGCTCCCGACTAGCGGGCAACAATGAGCAGTTCTTC